The 10 T cell receptor beta chains listed next were all sequenced from one sample in a study of T cells in Graves' hyperthyroidism and ophthalmopathy (dated by TCRdb to about 2019). The library was generated by multiplex PCR. The instrument given in TCRdb is Illumina HiSeq 2000. The TCR beta CDR3 regions were amplified from RNA transcripts. For the first round of RT-PCR on the TCR CDR3, the HTBI primer set was used together with the Qiagen OneStep RT-PCR kit. The raw public data were reprocessed by TCRdb itself: fastp quality trimming at Q25, MiXCR clonotype calling, in-frame beta chains only. Rows matching on CDR3 protein sequence are summarized as one entry with the most common DNA and genes. The sample table lists 450,000 to 600,000 distinct CDR3 sequences, 14% of them with a count of one. Of the sample, over 11% falls within the top ten clones. The material sequenced was blood. Receptors originate from a woman aged 40 to 49 with Graves' hyperthyroidism.

This clonotype was counted only a few times. V and J are TRBV12-5 and TRBJ2-2; TRBD2 aligns across 9 bases. This CDR3 has 16 amino acids. The V gene's germline CDR1 is LGHNT and CDR2 FRNRAP. V lost 2 bases and J lost 3; bases outside the gene matches: 4. CDR3 in DNA: TGTGCTAGTGGTTTGAGGCTAGCGGGGTACACCGGGGAGCTGTTTTTT. Translation: CASGLRLAGYTGELFF.

This clonotype has ten or more counts. The chain couples TRBV6-2 or TRBV6-3 to TRBJ2-7; 8 bases match TRBD1. V gave up 4 bases and J gave up 1 base; unmatched junction bases: 12. CDR3 size: 17 residues. CDR1 is MNHEY and CDR2 is SVGEGT in the germline V gene. The chain's CDR3 is CASSSTAFRDRSYEQYF. The CDR3, as DNA: TGTGCCAGCAGTTCGACTGCTTTCCGGGACAGGTCCTACGAGCAGTACTTC.

This clonotype was picked up many times. The chain combines TRBV7-9 with TRBJ1-2; 7 positions match TRBD1. Germline V CDR1 and CDR2: SEHNR, FQNEAQ (reference sequence). This CDR3 is built from 15 residues. The J segment lost 3 bases and the V segment lost 5 bases, leaving 9 bases of the junction unmatched. CDR3 region: CASSPRQGPYYGYTF. For the CDR3, the DNA is TGTGCCAGCAGCCCTCGACAGGGACCCTACTATGGCTACACCTTC.

This clonotype was detected only a few times. The chain employs TRBV4-1 and TRBJ2-1, with TRBD2 as a possible D gene (5 bases). Germline loops: CDR1 MGHRA, CDR2 YSYEKL. The CDR3 extends over 15 amino acids. Between the trimmed V and J ends, which lost 4 bases and 5 bases, there was a span of 15 bases. CDR3 region: CASSLPVGSNNEQFF. CDR3 in DNA: TGCGCCAGCAGCCTTCCGGTAGGGAGTAACAATGAGCAGTTCTTC.

The chain combines TRBV19 with TRBJ1-2; TRBD1 agrees at 7 bases. The CDR3 is 14 amino acids. V shed 7 bases, J shed 4 bases, and the junction held 9 bases outside the gene matches. Germline CDR1 is LNHDA and CDR2 is SQIVND (reference sequence). The CDR3 reads CASTSSTGPYGYTF. DNA for the CDR3: TGTGCCAGTACGTCTTCGACAGGGCCCTATGGCTACACCTTC.

This clonotype was seen ten or more times. This chain uses TRBV3-1 with TRBJ2-1; tentatively, D is TRBD1 or TRBD2 (5 bases each). The germline V gene has CDR1 LGHDT and CDR2 YNNKEL (reference sequence). Trimming shortened V by 4 bases and J by 0 bases, and 7 bases separated the two germline ends. This CDR3 has 14 residues. CDR3 nucleotides: TGTGCCAGCAGCCGGGGGAGCTCCTACAATGAGCAGTTCTTC. Its protein is CASSRGSSYNEQFF.

In this sample, this clonotype turned up many times. CDR3 region: CASSEESGSSYNEQFF. CDR3 nucleotide sequence: TGCGCCAGCAGTGAAGAGAGCGGGAGTTCCTACAATGAGCAGTTCTTC. The rearrangement links TRBV10-1 to TRBJ2-1, with TRBD2 matching 8 bases. Per the germline V gene, CDR1 is WNHNN and CDR2 is SYGVQD (reference sequence). V lost 3 bases, J lost 1 base, and 5 bases stayed unmatched. This CDR3 is 16 amino acids long.

This clonotype was seen at least ten times. CDR3 sequence: CASSEKGDEQYF. The CDR3 DNA reads TGTGCCAGCTCTGAAAAGGGAGACGAGCAGTACTTC. The chain is built from TRBV18 and TRBJ2-7; D is possibly TRBD2 (5 bases). Germline CDR1 KGHSH, CDR2 LQKENI. The V gene lost 6 bases and the J gene lost 5 bases, with 11 bases spanning the gap. The CDR3 spans 12 residues. Full variable domain (remainder filled in from reference TRBV18 and TRBJ2-7): NAGVMQNPRHLVRRRGQEARLRCSPMKGHSHVYWYRQLPEEGLKFMVYLQKENIIDESGMPKERFSAEFPKEGPSILRIQQVVRGDSAAYFCASSEKGDEQYFGPGTRLTVT.

This clonotype occurred many times. The V call is TRBV28, the J call TRBJ2-3; D is ambiguous. Per the germline V gene, CDR1 is MDHEN and CDR2 is SYDVKM. The length of the CDR3 is 16 residues. The V end lost 6 bases, the J end lost 4 bases, and 20 bases lay between the germline ends. The CDR3 here is CASSPNRVYRSDTQYF. CDR3 DNA sequence: TGTGCCAGCAGCCCTAATCGGGTCTACAGATCAGATACGCAGTATTTT.

This clonotype was detected many times. V is TRBV27 and J is TRBJ1-4, with no clear D. CDR1 and CDR2 (germline): MNHEY, SMNVEV (reference sequence). The V end was cut by 6 bases, the J end by 5 bases, with 13 bases between. This CDR3 region has 14 residues. The CDR3 reads CASRRVNENEKLFF. Written as DNA, the CDR3 is TGTGCCAGCAGGAGGGTAAACGAAAATGAAAAACTGTTTTTT.